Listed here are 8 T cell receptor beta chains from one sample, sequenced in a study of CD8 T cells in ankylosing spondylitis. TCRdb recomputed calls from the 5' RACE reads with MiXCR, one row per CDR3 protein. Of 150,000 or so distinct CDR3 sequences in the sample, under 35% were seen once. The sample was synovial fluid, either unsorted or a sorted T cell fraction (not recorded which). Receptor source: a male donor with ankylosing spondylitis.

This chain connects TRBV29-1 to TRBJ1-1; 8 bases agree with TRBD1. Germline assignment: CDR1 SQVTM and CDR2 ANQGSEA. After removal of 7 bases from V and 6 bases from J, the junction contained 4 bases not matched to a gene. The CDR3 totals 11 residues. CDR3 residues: CSGYRGAEAFF. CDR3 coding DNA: TGCAGCGGCTACAGGGGGGCTGAAGCTTTCTTT.

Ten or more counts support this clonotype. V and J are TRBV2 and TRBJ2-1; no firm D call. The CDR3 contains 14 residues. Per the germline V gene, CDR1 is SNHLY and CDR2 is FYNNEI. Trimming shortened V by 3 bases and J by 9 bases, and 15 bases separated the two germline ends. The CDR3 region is CASSDYIAFGEQFF. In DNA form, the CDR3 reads TGTGCCAGCAGTGATTATATAGCTTTTGGTGAGCAGTTCTTC.

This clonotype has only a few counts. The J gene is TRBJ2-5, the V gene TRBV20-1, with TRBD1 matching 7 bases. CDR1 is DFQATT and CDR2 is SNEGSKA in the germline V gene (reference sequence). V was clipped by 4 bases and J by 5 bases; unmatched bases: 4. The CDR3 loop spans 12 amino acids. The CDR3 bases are TGCAGTGCTAACAGGGGACAGGAGACCCAGTACTTC. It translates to CSANRGQETQYF.

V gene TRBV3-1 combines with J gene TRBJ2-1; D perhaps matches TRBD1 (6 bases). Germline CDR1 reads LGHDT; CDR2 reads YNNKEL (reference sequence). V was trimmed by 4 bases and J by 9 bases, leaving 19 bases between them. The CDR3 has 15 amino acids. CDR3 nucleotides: TGTGCCAGCAGCCCAACCCGACAGGAGTGGGTTGAGCAGTTCTTC. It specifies CASSPTRQEWVEQFF.

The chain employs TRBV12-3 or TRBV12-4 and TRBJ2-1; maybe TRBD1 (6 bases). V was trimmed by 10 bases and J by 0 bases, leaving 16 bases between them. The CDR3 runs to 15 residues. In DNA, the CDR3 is TGTGCCACCACAACCCAGGGGAGCTCCTACAATGAGCAGTTCTTC. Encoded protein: CATTTQGSSYNEQFF.

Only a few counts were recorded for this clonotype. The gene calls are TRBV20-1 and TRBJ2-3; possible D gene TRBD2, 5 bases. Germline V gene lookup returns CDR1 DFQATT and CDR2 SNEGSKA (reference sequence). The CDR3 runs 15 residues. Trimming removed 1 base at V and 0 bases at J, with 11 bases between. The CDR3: CSARVSRVSTDTQYF. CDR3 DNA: TGCAGTGCTAGAGTTTCGCGGGTTAGCACAGATACGCAGTATTTT.

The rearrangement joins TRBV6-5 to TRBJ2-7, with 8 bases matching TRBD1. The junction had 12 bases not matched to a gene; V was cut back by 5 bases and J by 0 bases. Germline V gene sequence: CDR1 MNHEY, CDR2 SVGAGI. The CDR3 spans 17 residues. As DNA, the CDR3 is TGTGCCAGCAGTCACAAACGCCCCGGACAGGGCTCCTACGAGCAGTACTTC. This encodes CASSHKRPGQGSYEQYF.

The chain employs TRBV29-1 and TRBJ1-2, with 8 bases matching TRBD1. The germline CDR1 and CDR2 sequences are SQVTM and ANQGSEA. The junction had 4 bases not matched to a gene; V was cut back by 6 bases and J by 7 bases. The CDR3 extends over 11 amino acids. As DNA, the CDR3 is TGCAGCGTCCAAACAGGGGGTGGCTACACCTTC. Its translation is CSVQTGGGYTF.